This TCR beta chain is from a study of human T cells and chemical hapten exposure. Overall study context: Alopecia areata, totalis or universalis was found in mostly female patients.

In the library, unique molecular identifiers were attached to individual cDNA molecules. TCRdb passed the RACE reads through MiXCR, listing each CDR3 protein once. The table includes about 360,000 distinct CDR3 sequences, approximately 6.3% detected once. This clonotype was counted at least ten times. Specified time point: patch test 1, 2 weeks after DPC sensitization. Treatment in this sample: therapeutic diphenylcyclopropenone sensitization with weekly scalp DPC. In germline, CDR1 is SEHNR, CDR2 FQNEAQ (reference sequence). With V trimmed by 3 bases and J by 9 bases, 6 bases remained unmatched. The CDR3 is 14 residues long.

The clonotype was recovered from a woman younger than 35 with alopecia areata. Some clones in this sample may be carry-over from other donors' samples. This sample comprised whole blood, obtained in connection with sensitization to the hapten diphenylcyclopropenone (DPC). The J gene is TRBJ2-1, the V gene TRBV7-9; 9 bases agree with TRBD1. The CDR3 sequence: CASSLVQGAREQFF. The CDR3 nucleotides read TGTGCCAGCAGCTTGGTACAGGGGGCGCGTGAGCAGTTCTTC.